The 2 T cell receptor beta chains presented below share a single source sample, sequenced in a study of molecular identifiers for immune sequencing clone quantification. TCRdb recomputed calls from the PCR reads with MiXCR, one row per CDR3 protein. Here the sample spans 300,000 to 400,000 distinct CDR3 sequences, under 25% being singletons. Specimen: naive CD8+ T cells from blood, with Jurkat cell RNA spiked in. The subset was: FACS-sorted CD8+CD4-CCR7+CD45RA+ naive T cells. These receptors originate from a human donor in good health. Some libraries in this study had Jurkat cell RNA spiked in.

This clonotype was detected a few times. V usage is TRBV7-6 and J usage is TRBJ2-3; tentative D call: TRBD2 (5 bases). This CDR3 has 14 amino acids. V was clipped by 4 bases and J by 1 base, with 9 bases between them. Germline V gene lookup returns CDR1 SGHVS and CDR2 FNYEAQ. CDR3 sequence reads: CASSSFGGTDTQYF. As DNA, the CDR3 is TGTGCCAGCAGCTCTTTCGGGGGCACAGATACGCAGTATTTT.

This chain connects TRBV6-2 or TRBV6-3 to TRBJ2-1; maybe TRBD2 (6 bases). This CDR3 spans 15 amino acids. Germline CDR1 reads MNHEY; CDR2 reads SVGEGT. V was pared by 9 bases and J by 5 bases, with 20 bases between. CDR3 loop: CASMTWRDPHNEQFF. The CDR3 nucleotides are TGTGCCAGTATGACGTGGCGGGACCCCCACAATGAGCAGTTCTTC.